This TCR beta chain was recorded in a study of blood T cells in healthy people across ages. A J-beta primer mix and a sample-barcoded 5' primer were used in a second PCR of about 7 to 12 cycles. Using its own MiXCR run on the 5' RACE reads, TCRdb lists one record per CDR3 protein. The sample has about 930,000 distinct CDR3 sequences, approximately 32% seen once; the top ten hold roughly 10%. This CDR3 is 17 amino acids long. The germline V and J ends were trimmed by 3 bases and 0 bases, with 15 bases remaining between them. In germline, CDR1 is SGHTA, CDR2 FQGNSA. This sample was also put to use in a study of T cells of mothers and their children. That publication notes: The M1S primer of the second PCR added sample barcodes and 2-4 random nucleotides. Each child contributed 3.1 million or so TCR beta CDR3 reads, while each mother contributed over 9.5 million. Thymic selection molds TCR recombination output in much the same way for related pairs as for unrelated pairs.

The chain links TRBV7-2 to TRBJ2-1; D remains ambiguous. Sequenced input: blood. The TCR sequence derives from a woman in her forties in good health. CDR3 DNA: TGTGCCAGCAGCTTGGGCTTCGGTCATCTCTCCTACAATGAGCAGTTCTTC. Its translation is CASSLGFGHLSYNEQFF.